Here is one TCR beta chain with its context. This clonotype showed up just a few times. The antigen this receptor binds is unknown. Base-call qualities are not available, and no considerably larger clone is one nucleotide away. The sequencing machine was an Illumina HiSeq 1500. TCRdb cleaned the public reads at Q25 with fastp, built clones with MiXCR and kept in-frame beta chains. Merged by CDR3 protein, the rows form single entries marked with the most common genes and DNA. Within this sample are approximately 590,000 distinct CDR3 sequences, with around two fifths of them counted one time only. Jointly, the top ten make up 48% of the sample. The treatment or condition label, as the study defines it: in vitro stimulation with specific CMV peptide epitopes to enrich CMV-specific T cells. This record belongs to a study of T cell repertoires in cytomegalovirus infection (dated by TCRdb to between 2019 and 2020). For the study in its entirety: The peptide stimulations were aimed at well-studied HLA-B-restricted epitopes as well as recently identified HLA-C-restricted CMV epitopes, whose presentation resists viral immunomodulation. The HLA type of each donor mattered for the analysis, because public TCR beta signatures pointed to carriage of CMV infection along with the matching HLA type.

The research as a whole found: In the ex vivo response, HLA-C-restricted CMV-specific TCR beta clonotypes were dominant, and in two of eight donors the single most frequent clonotype came from this HLA-C-restricted group. Cumulative frequency of public TCR beta family members discriminated carriers of CMV infection plus the relevant HLA type in this cohort and an independent 352-donor cohort.

The CDR1 and CDR2 encoded by the germline V gene are SGHAT and FQNNGV. The cysteine opens and the phenylalanine closes a CDR3 of 16 amino acids. The DNA shown is the 48-base CDR3, in frame from base 1. Deletion took 4 bases off V and 2 bases off J, with a span of 16 bases between the germline ends. The TCR comes from a human donor in good health (CMV status not recorded). Some clones in this sample may be carry-over from other donors' samples. Recombination linked TRBV11-2 to TRBJ2-3; no confident D gene assignment can be made. This specimen consisted of cultured PBMCs, obtained from culture after CMV antigen stimulation. The CDR3 reads CASSSPTVGYTDTQYF. The nucleotide sequence is given as TGTGCCAGCAGCTCTCCCACGGTCGGCTACACAGATACGCAGTATTTT.